The 25 T cell receptor beta chains below were found in one sample sequenced in a study of blood T cell repertoires in COVID-19. TCRdb keeps only in-frame clones here, not all; method: immunoSEQ multiplex PCR. The sample includes 120,000 to 150,000 clones, under 90% of them seen just once. The sequenced material came from peripheral blood. These receptor sequences come from a human donor in a cohort sampled during active COVID-19.

This clone occurred many times. The chain is built from TRBV6-1 and TRBJ2-3; 11 positions match TRBD2. Germline assignment: CDR1 MNHNS and CDR2 SASEGT. V dropped 3 bases and J dropped 6; count of bases not matched to a gene: 5. This CDR3 contains 15 residues. CDR3 region: CASSDTASGGDTQYF. The CDR3 region has the DNA TGTGCCAGCAGTGATACAGCTAGCGGGGGGGATACGCAGTATTTT.

This sequence joins TRBV28 and TRBJ1-2, with D maybe TRBD1 (6 bases). CDR1 and CDR2 from the germline V gene are MDHEN and SYDVKM. This CDR3 spans 14 amino acids. V gave up 2 bases and J gave up 5 bases, with 12 bases separating them. In nucleotides, the CDR3 is TGTGCCAGCAGTTTAGGTTTTCAGGGGTATGGCTACACCTTC. Translation gives CASSLGFQGYGYTF.

This clone occurred once. CDR3 residues: CASSIGQGGYTEAFF. The CDR3 nucleotides are TGTGCCAGTAGTATCGGGCAGGGAGGATACACTGAAGCTTTCTTT. The chain is built from TRBV19 and TRBJ1-1, with a tentative D call TRBD1 (5 bases). This CDR3 has 15 amino acids. V was pared by 3 bases and J by 3 bases, with 14 bases between. Germline V gene sequence: CDR1 LNHDA, CDR2 SQIVND (reference sequence).

The rearrangement joins TRBV6-5 to TRBJ2-7, with 10 positions matching TRBD2. J lost 5 bases, V lost 8 bases, and 9 bases had no gene match. Per the germline V gene, CDR1 is MNHEY and CDR2 is SVGAGI. There are 14 residues in the CDR3. CDR3 protein: CASQFERGGDEQYF. The CDR3, as DNA: TGTGCCAGCCAGTTTGAGCGGGGGGGCGACGAGCAGTACTTC.

This clone was detected once. The rearrangement joins TRBV10-3 to TRBJ2-2; 12 positions agree with TRBD2. The CDR3 runs to 14 residues. Per the germline V gene, CDR1 is ENHRY and CDR2 is SYGVKD. V shed 10 bases and J 4 bases; nucleotides not matched to a gene: 4. CDR3 DNA: TGTGCCACCCTAGCGGGGGGGCGCACCGGGGAGCTGTTTTTT. This translates into CATLAGGRTGELFF.

This chain links TRBV5-8 with TRBJ1-2; a weak D match, TRBD1 (6 bases). Deletions cut 1 base from V and 4 bases from J, with 11 bases between. The germline CDR1 and CDR2 sequences are SGHTS and YDEGEE. There are 14 residues in the CDR3. Written as DNA, the CDR3 is TGTGCCAGCAGCTTGCTTGCAGGGGCCTATGGCTACACCTTC. Its translation: CASSLLAGAYGYTF.

The chain is built from TRBV9 and TRBJ2-1; TRBD1 matches 10 bases. Germline trimming cut 3 bases from V and 14 bases from J; bases unmatched to any gene: 11. This CDR3 has 14 residues. Germline CDR1 SGDLS, CDR2 YYNGEE. The CDR3 protein is CASSARDRGSTEFF. The CDR3 DNA is TGTGCCAGCAGCGCGCGGGACAGGGGTTCGACTGAGTTCTTC.

CDR3 region: CASGKQVDNSPLHF. In nucleotides, the CDR3 is TGTGCCAGCGGAAAACAGGTGGATAATTCACCCCTCCACTTT. The rearrangement links TRBV6-5 to TRBJ1-6, with D perhaps matching TRBD1 (5 bases). CDR3 length: 14 residues. V dropped 8 bases and J dropped 5 bases, with 13 bases sitting between them. Germline CDR1 MNHEY, CDR2 SVGAGI.

The chain has TRBV7-8 and TRBJ2-3; a possible D gene is TRBD2 (5 bases). This CDR3 is built from 13 residues. Per the germline V gene, CDR1 is SGHVS and CDR2 is FQNEAQ. Trimming took off 4 bases at V and 14 bases at J, with 19 bases between the two ends. CDR3 loop: CASSSLGTGVRYF. DNA of the CDR3: TGTGCCAGCAGCTCACTTGGAACCGGGGTACGGTATTTT.

The V gene is TRBV10-3, the J gene TRBJ2-1, with 12 bases matching TRBD2. Trimming at V came to 10 bases and at J to 4 bases, leaving 2 bases not matched to a gene. The germline CDR1 and CDR2 sequences are ENHRY and SYGVKD. The CDR3 runs to 13 residues. The CDR3 nucleotides are TGTGCCACCCTAGCGGGGGGGTACAATGAGCAGTTCTTC. Its protein is CATLAGGYNEQFF.

The CDR3 region is CASSRLAGPYNEQFF. In DNA form, the CDR3 reads TGTGCCAGCAGTAGGTTAGCGGGACCATACAATGAGCAGTTCTTC. The chain combines TRBV2 with TRBJ2-1, with 8 bases matching TRBD2. V gave up 5 bases and J gave up 4 bases; unmatched junction bases: 7. The CDR3 is 15 amino acids. Per the germline V gene, CDR1 is SNHLY and CDR2 is FYNNEI.

The chain combines TRBV6-2 or TRBV6-3 with TRBJ1-2; 9 bases align to TRBD1. This CDR3 comprises 14 residues. The germline V gene has CDR1 MNHEY and CDR2 SVGEGT. V was clipped by 6 bases and J by 8 bases; unmatched bases: 10. The CDR3 bases are TGTGCCAGCAGCCTCGGACAGGGGATTTCAGGCTACACCTTC. Its translation: CASSLGQGISGYTF.

The chain couples TRBV7-9 to TRBJ1-6, with D perhaps TRBD1 (5 bases). The germline CDR1 and CDR2 sequences are SEHNR and FQNEAQ (reference sequence). The CDR3 length is 18 residues. V shed 2 bases and J shed 10 bases, with 24 bases lying between them. CDR3 protein: CASSLRWQGLSDLSPLHF. The CDR3 nucleotides read TGTGCCAGCAGCTTAAGATGGCAGGGACTCTCGGATTTGTCACCCCTCCACTTT.

The V and J genes are TRBV6-2 or TRBV6-3 and TRBJ1-1; 9 positions agree with TRBD1. The J segment lost 5 bases and the V segment lost 5 bases, leaving 6 bases of the junction unmatched. Germline CDR1 MNHEY, CDR2 SVGEGT. The CDR3 is 14 amino acids. The CDR3 DNA reads as TGTGCCAGCAGTACGACAGGGGGGGGGACTGAAGCTTTCTTT. This gives the protein CASSTTGGGTEAFF.

The chain carries TRBV6-5 and TRBJ1-3; D may be TRBD1 (6 bases). V shed 6 bases and J shed 9 bases, with 18 bases lying between them. Per the germline V gene, CDR1 is MNHEY and CDR2 is SVGAGI. This CDR3 contains 14 residues. CDR3: CASSPGQLVVTIYF. The DNA for the CDR3 is TGTGCCAGCAGCCCCGGACAGTTGGTAGTCACCATATATTTT.

This clone was detected a few times. CDR3 residues: CASSVGQGNTEAFF. The CDR3 DNA is TGTGCCAGCAGTGTCGGACAGGGGAACACTGAAGCTTTCTTT. The chain recombines TRBV2 with TRBJ1-1; 8 bases line up with TRBD1. The V segment lost 4 bases and the J segment 1 base; nucleotides outside the gene matches: 2. Germline V gene data show CDR1 as SNHLY and CDR2 as FYNNEI. CDR3 length equals 14 residues. Based on the CDR3 plus reference TRBV2 and TRBJ1-1, the full variable domain is EPEVTQTPSHQVTQMGQEVILRCVPISNHLYFYWYRQILGQKVEFLVSFYNNEISEKSEIFDDQFSVERPDGSNFTLKIRSTKLEDSAMYFCASSVGQGNTEAFFGQGTRLTVV.

The chain recombines TRBV9 with TRBJ1-1; a possible D gene is TRBD1 (5 bases). The germline CDR1 and CDR2 sequences are SGDLS and YYNGEE. Trimming removed 0 bases at V and 8 bases at J, with 11 bases between. The CDR3 is 13 amino acids. Written as DNA, the CDR3 is TGTGCCAGCAGCGTAGTGACAGACGCAGAAGCTTTCTTT. Translation: CASSVVTDAEAFF.

This chain joins TRBV5-5 and TRBJ1-1, with 7 bases aligning to TRBD1. J was trimmed by 6 bases and V by 1 base; bases with no gene match: 6. The germline CDR1 and CDR2 sequences are SGHKS and YYEKEE (reference sequence). The length of the CDR3 is 14 residues. The CDR3 nucleotides read TGTGCCAGCAGCTTGCCAGGGGGTAAACCTGAAGCTTTCTTT. It yields the protein CASSLPGGKPEAFF. Full variable domain (outside the CDR3, taken from reference TRBV5-5 and TRBJ1-1): DAGVTQSPTHLIKTRGQQVTLRCSPISGHKSVSWYQQVLGQGPQFIFQYYEKEERGRGNFPDRFSARQFPNYSSELNVNALLLGDSALYLCASSLPGGKPEAFFGQGTRLTVV.

DNA of the CDR3: TGCGCCAGCAGCTTCACGGATAATTCACCCCTCCACTTT. It translates to CASSFTDNSPLHF. This sequence joins TRBV5-1 and TRBJ1-6; D uncertain. The CDR3 runs to 13 residues. The V end was cut by 2 bases, the J end by 5 bases, with 5 bases between. CDR1 is SGHRS and CDR2 is YFSETQ in the germline V gene. Full variable domain (rest looked up from reference TRBV5-1 and TRBJ1-6): KAGVTQTPRYLIKTRGQQVTLSCSPISGHRSVSWYQQTPGQGLQFLFEYFSETQRNKGNFPGRFSGRQFSNSRSEMNVSTLELGDSALYLCASSFTDNSPLHFGNGTRLTVT.

Here the CDR3 reads CASSGTGSTIYEQYF. DNA for the CDR3: TGTGCCAGCAGCGGGACAGGGAGTACCATCTACGAGCAGTACTTC. V usage is TRBV3-1 (or the pseudogene TRBV3-2) and J usage is TRBJ2-7; 9 bases are shared with TRBD1. V shed 5 bases, J shed 3 bases, and the junction held 8 bases outside the gene matches. Germline CDR1 is LGHDT and CDR2 is YNNKEL (reference sequence). The CDR3 extends over 15 amino acids.

The rearrangement uses TRBV24-1 and TRBJ2-3, with D possibly TRBD2 on 6 matching bases. Germline CDR1 and CDR2: KGHDR and SFDVKD. The CDR3 runs 18 residues. V gave up 0 bases and J gave up 2 bases, with 17 bases separating them. CDR3: CATSDLAGGAAYTDTQYF. The DNA of the CDR3 is TGTGCCACCAGTGATTTGGCGGGCGGGGCCGCCTACACAGATACGCAGTATTTT.

J is TRBJ2-4 and V is TRBV4-1; D might be TRBD2 (6 bases). Germline values: CDR1 MGHRA, CDR2 YSYEKL. Trimming removed 0 bases from V and 0 bases from J, with 18 bases in between. The CDR3 runs to 19 residues. CDR3 residues: CASSQEATRGVLAKNIQYF. Here the CDR3 DNA reads TGCGCCAGCAGCCAAGAGGCGACTCGCGGGGTTTTAGCCAAAAACATTCAGTACTTC.

The chain has TRBV21-1 and TRBJ2-2; the table names TRBD2, a call not compared with the DNA. TRBV21-1 is reported as a pseudogene. The CDR3 runs 14 residues. The CDR3 here is CASSKSANTGELFF. The CDR3 DNA reads TGTGCCAGCAGCAAGTCCGCGAACACCGGGGAGCTGTTTTTT.

The chain employs TRBV7-2 and TRBJ2-1, with a weak D call TRBD1 (7 bases). This CDR3 has 18 amino acids. The germline V gene encodes CDR1 SGHTA and CDR2 FQGNSA. Trimming pared 1 base from V and 9 bases from J, leaving 25 bases between. CDR3 bases: TGTGCCAGCAGCTTAGTCCCCAGGGGGGTCCCCGCTCTGTCTGAGCAGTTCTTC. Protein sequence: CASSLVPRGVPALSEQFF.

The genes are TRBV6-6 and TRBJ2-7; TRBD2 matches 9 bases. Germline assignment: CDR1 MNHNY and CDR2 SVGAGI (reference sequence). V lost 11 bases to trimming and J lost 2 bases; unmatched junction nucleotides: 4. The CDR3 runs to 12 residues. CDR3 sequence: CAGSGGAYEQYF. The CDR3 bases are TGTGCCGGTAGCGGGGGTGCCTACGAGCAGTACTTC.